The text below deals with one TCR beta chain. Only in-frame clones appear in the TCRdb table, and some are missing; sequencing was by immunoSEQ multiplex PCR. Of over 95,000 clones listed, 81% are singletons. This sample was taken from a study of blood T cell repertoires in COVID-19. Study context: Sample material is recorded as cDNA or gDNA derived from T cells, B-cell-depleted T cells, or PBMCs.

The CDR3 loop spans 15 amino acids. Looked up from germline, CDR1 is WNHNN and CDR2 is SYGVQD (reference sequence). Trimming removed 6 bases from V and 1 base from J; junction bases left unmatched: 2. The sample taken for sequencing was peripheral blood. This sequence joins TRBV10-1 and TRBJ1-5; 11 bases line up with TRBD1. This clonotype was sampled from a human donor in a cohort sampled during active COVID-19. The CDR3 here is CASRGQGASNQPQHF. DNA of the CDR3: TGCGCCAGCAGAGGACAGGGGGCGAGCAATCAGCCCCAGCATTTT.